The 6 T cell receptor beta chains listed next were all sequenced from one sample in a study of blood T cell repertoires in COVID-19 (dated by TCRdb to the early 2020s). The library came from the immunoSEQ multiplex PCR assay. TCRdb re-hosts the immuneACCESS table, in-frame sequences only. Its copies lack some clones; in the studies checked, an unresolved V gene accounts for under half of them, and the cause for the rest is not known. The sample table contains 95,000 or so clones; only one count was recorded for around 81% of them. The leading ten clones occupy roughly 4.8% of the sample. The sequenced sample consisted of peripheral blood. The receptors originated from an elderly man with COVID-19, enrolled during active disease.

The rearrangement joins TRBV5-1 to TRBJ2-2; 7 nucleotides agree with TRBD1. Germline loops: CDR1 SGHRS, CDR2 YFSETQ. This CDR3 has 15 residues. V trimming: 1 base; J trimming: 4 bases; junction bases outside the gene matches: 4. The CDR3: CASSLSSGGTGELFF. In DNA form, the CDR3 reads TGCGCCAGCAGCTTGTCTTCAGGGGGCACCGGGGAGCTGTTTTTT.

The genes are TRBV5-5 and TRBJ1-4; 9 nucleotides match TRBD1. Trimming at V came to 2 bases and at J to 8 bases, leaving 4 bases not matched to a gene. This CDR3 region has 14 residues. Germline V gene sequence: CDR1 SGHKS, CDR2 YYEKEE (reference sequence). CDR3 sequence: CASSLPGQGEKLFF. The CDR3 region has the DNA TGTGCCAGCAGCTTACCGGGACAGGGCGAAAAACTGTTTTTT.

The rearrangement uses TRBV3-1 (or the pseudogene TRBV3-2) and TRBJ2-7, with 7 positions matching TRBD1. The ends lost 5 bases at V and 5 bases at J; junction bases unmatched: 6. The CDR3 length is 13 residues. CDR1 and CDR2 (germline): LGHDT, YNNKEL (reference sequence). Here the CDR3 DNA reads TGTGCCAGCAGCTTCGGACAGGTCCACGAGCAGTACTTC. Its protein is CASSFGQVHEQYF.

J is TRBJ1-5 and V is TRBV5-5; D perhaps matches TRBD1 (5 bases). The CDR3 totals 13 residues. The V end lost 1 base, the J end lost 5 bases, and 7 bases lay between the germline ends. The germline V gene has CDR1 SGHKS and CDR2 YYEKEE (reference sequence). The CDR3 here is CASSLSTDQPQHF. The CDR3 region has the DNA TGTGCCAGCAGCTTGTCGACAGATCAGCCCCAGCATTTT.

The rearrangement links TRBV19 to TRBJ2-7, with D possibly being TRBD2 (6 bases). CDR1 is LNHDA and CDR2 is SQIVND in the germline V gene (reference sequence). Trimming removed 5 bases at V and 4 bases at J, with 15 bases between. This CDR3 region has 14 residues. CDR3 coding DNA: TGTGCCAGTAGTGGGGGGAGTAGAGGGTACGAGCAGTACTTC. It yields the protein CASSGGSRGYEQYF.

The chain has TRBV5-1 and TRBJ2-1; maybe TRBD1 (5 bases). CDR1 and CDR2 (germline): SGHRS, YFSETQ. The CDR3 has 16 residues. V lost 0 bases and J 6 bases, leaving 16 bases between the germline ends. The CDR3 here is CASSLGGQRGANEQFF. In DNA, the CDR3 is TGCGCCAGCAGCTTGGGAGGTCAGCGTGGGGCCAATGAGCAGTTCTTC.